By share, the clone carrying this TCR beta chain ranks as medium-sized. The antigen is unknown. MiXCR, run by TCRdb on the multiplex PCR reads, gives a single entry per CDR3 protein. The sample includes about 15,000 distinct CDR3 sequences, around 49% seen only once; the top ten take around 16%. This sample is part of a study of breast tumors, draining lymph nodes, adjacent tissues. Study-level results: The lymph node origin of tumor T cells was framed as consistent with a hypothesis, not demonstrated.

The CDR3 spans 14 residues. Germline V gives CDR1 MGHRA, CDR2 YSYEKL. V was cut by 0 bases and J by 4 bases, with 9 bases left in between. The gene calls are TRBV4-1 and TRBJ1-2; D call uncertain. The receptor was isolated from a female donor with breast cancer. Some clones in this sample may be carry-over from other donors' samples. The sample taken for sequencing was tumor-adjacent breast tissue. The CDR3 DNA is TGCGCCAGCAGCCAAGAATCGGGTACCTATGGCTACACCTTC. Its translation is CASSQESGTYGYTF.